A single sample is the source of the 20 T cell receptor beta chains below, sequenced in a study of T cells in Graves' hyperthyroidism and ophthalmopathy. TCR beta CDR3 sequences were amplified from RNA transcripts. First-round RT-PCR with HTBI primers amplified the TCR CDR3 region. Each CDR3 protein gets one entry after TCRdb re-called the multiplex PCR reads with MiXCR. Altogether hundreds of thousands of distinct CDR3 sequences are present, around 13% being singletons, with the ten largest covering about 12%. What was sequenced was blood. All receptors derive from a woman in her fifties or sixties with Graves' ophthalmopathy.

This clonotype was detected many times. This chain uses TRBV5-1 with TRBJ2-1, with D tentatively TRBD2 (5 bases). The length of the CDR3 is 15 residues. The V end was cut by 7 bases, the J end by 0 bases, with 14 bases between. The germline gives CDR1 SGHRS, CDR2 YFSETQ. CDR3 sequence: CASGWRASSYNEQFF. The DNA of the CDR3 is TGCGCCAGCGGTTGGCGGGCGAGCTCCTACAATGAGCAGTTCTTC.

This clonotype was detected many times. The rearrangement uses TRBV6-4 and TRBJ1-5; tentative D call: TRBD1 (6 bases). CDR3 length equals 19 residues. V lost 4 bases and J 0 bases, leaving 22 bases between the germline ends. CDR1 MRHNA and CDR2 SNTAGT come from the germline V gene. The CDR3 DNA follows: TGTGCCAGCAGTGTTCCGGGACAAATTACCTCCAATAGCAATCAGCCCCAGCATTTT. It translates to CASSVPGQITSNSNQPQHF.

This clonotype was picked up many times. V gene TRBV20-1 combines with J gene TRBJ2-5; D not resolved. Germline lookup yields CDR1 DFQATT and CDR2 SNEGSKA (reference sequence). The V end was cut by 3 bases, the J end by 1 base, with 9 bases between. This CDR3 has 13 residues. The CDR3 spells CSASWGFQETQYF. CDR3 bases: TGCAGTGCTAGTTGGGGATTCCAAGAGACCCAGTACTTC.

This clonotype has at least ten counts. V and J are TRBV20-1 and TRBJ2-1; TRBD2 matches 7 bases. V lost 6 bases to trimming and J lost 6 bases; unmatched junction nucleotides: 8. This CDR3 has 13 residues. Germline CDR1 and CDR2: DFQATT and SNEGSKA (reference sequence). CDR3 sequence reads: CSAKREAFNEQFF. For the CDR3, the DNA is TGCAGTGCAAAGCGGGAAGCCTTCAATGAGCAGTTCTTC.

This clonotype was seen a handful of times. J is TRBJ2-7 and V is TRBV28, with unresolved D. Trimming left V 4 bases short and J 3 bases short, with 10 bases between. Germline V lookup: CDR1 MDHEN, CDR2 SYDVKM. The CDR3 length is 13 residues. CDR3 sequence reads: CASSSRHNYEQYF. The CDR3 DNA follows: TGTGCCAGCAGTTCACGACACAACTACGAGCAGTACTTC.

This clonotype was found many times. The chain uses TRBV5-1 and TRBJ2-1; D is perhaps TRBD2 (6 bases). V lost 0 bases, J lost 8 bases, and 15 bases lay in between. Germline CDR1 is SGHRS and CDR2 is YFSETQ. The CDR3 totals 15 residues. CDR3 nucleotide sequence: TGCGCCAGCAGCTTGGCTAGCGATACCTTGGATGAGCAGTTCTTC. Its protein product is CASSLASDTLDEQFF.

Many counts were recorded for this clonotype. This chain's CDR3 is CASSQGTGTSGRRDTDTQYF. CDR3 nucleotide sequence: TGTGCCAGCAGCCAGGGTACCGGGACTAGCGGGAGACGCGACACAGATACGCAGTATTTT. J is TRBJ2-3 and V is TRBV6-1; 14 bases are a match to TRBD2. Looked up from germline, CDR1 is MNHNS and CDR2 is SASEGT. This CDR3 has 20 residues. The J segment lost 2 bases and the V segment lost 6 bases, leaving 16 bases of the junction unmatched.

This clonotype was counted at least ten times. The V gene is TRBV6-1, the J gene TRBJ1-4, with D possibly TRBD1 on 5 matching bases. Germline CDR1 MNHNS, CDR2 SASEGT. The V end was cut by 6 bases, the J end by 7 bases, with 21 bases between. The CDR3 runs 16 residues. The CDR3 loop is CASRNGGTGVGEKLFF. The CDR3 DNA reads as TGTGCCAGCAGAAACGGGGGGACGGGTGTGGGTGAAAAACTGTTTTTT.

This clonotype was detected many times. The chain joins TRBV20-1 to TRBJ2-7; D tentatively reads TRBD1 or TRBD2 (6 bases each). V was shortened by 0 bases and J by 1 base, with 16 bases between the two germline ends. CDR1 DFQATT and CDR2 SNEGSKA come from the germline V gene (reference sequence). The CDR3 has 16 amino acids. The CDR3 sequence is CSAREGGGQRSYEQYF. Here the CDR3 DNA reads TGCAGTGCTAGAGAGGGAGGTGGACAGCGTTCCTACGAGCAGTACTTC.

This clonotype was counted many times. CDR3 DNA: TGTGCCAGCAGCCCCGGTCTAGCGGGAGGGCCATGGGCCAAAAACATTCAGTACTTC. It encodes CASSPGLAGGPWAKNIQYF. The J gene is TRBJ2-4, the V gene TRBV3-1; 12 bases are a match to TRBD2. The junction had 11 bases not matched to a gene; V was cut back by 4 bases and J by 1 base. Germline V lookup: CDR1 LGHDT, CDR2 YNNKEL (reference sequence). The CDR3 runs to 19 residues. Full variable domain (remainder filled in from reference TRBV3-1 and TRBJ2-4): DTAVSQTPKYLVTQMGNDKSIKCEQNLGHDTMYWYKQDSKKFLKIMFSYNNKELIINETVPNRFSPKSPDKAHLNLHINSLELGDSAVYFCASSPGLAGGPWAKNIQYFGAGTRLSVL.

This clonotype was recorded at least ten times. The chain recombines TRBV15 with TRBJ2-1; 12 bases map to TRBD2. V was clipped by 1 base and J by 4 bases; unmatched bases: 14. Germline CDR1 reads LNHNV; CDR2 reads YYDKDF (reference sequence). The CDR3 loop spans 20 amino acids. DNA of the CDR3: TGTGCCACCAGCAGAGCTAGGGGACTAGCGGGTAGTGTACCGTACAATGAGCAGTTCTTC. Encoded protein: CATSRARGLAGSVPYNEQFF.

This clonotype was detected only a few times. The rearrangement uses TRBV29-1 and TRBJ2-7, with TRBD1 matching over 10 bases. Trimming removed 3 bases from V and 5 bases from J; junction bases left unmatched: 10. Germline CDR1 SQVTM, CDR2 ANQGSEA. This CDR3 has 15 residues. The CDR3 bases are TGCAGCGTTGACCGTCAGGGACAGGGGAGCCACGAGCAGTACTTC. Its protein is CSVDRQGQGSHEQYF.

This clonotype was picked up many times. V is TRBV28 and J is TRBJ1-5; tentative D call: TRBD1 (6 bases). The CDR3 totals 14 residues. The germline V and J ends were trimmed by 7 bases and 6 bases, with 16 bases remaining between them. CDR1 and CDR2 (germline): MDHEN, SYDVKM. The CDR3 bases are TGTGCCAGCACGAGGGGGGGCGAGGTTCAGCCCCAGCATTTT. This codes for CASTRGGEVQPQHF.

This clonotype was found many times. CDR3 in amino acids: CASSVGSPGREPEAFF. CDR3 sequence (DNA): TGTGCCAGCAGCGTAGGAAGCCCCGGAAGAGAGCCTGAAGCTTTCTTT. The rearrangement uses TRBV9 and TRBJ1-1; D unresolved. The CDR3 consists of 16 residues. Germline V gene data show CDR1 as SGDLS and CDR2 as YYNGEE. Deletions cut 0 bases from V and 6 bases from J, with 18 bases between. Full variable domain (rest looked up from reference TRBV9 and TRBJ1-1): DSGVTQTPKHLITATGQRVTLRCSPRSGDLSVYWYQQSLDQGLQFLIQYYNGEERAKGNILERFSAQQFPDLHSELNLSSLELGDSALYFCASSVGSPGREPEAFFGQGTRLTVV.

This clonotype came up a few times. The chain has TRBV7-2 and TRBJ2-3; D is ambiguous. Germline V gene sequence: CDR1 SGHTA, CDR2 FQGNSA. V shed 8 bases and J shed 0 bases, with 12 bases lying between them. The CDR3 consists of 14 residues. CDR3 DNA sequence: TGTGCCAGCGGTCCCAGTACCAGCACAGATACGCAGTATTTT. Residues: CASGPSTSTDTQYF.

The rearrangement links TRBV20-1 to TRBJ2-2; TRBD2 aligns across 9 bases. V trimming: 6 bases; J trimming: 6 bases; junction bases outside the gene matches: 8. The CDR3 contains 14 residues. Germline V CDR1 and CDR2: DFQATT, SNEGSKA (reference sequence). CDR3 nucleotides: TGCAGTGCCGATAGCGGGAGTAATGCCGGGGAGCTGTTTTTT. Translated: CSADSGSNAGELFF.

This clonotype showed up many times. The chain links TRBV5-1 to TRBJ2-3; D is tentatively TRBD1 or TRBD2 (5 bases each). Germline lookup yields CDR1 SGHRS and CDR2 YFSETQ. This CDR3 comprises 16 residues. V was cut by 0 bases and J by 2 bases, with 13 bases left in between. The CDR3 spells CASSLGGGVLTDTQYF. In nucleotides, the CDR3 is TGCGCCAGCAGCTTGGGTGGGGGAGTCCTCACAGATACGCAGTATTTT.

Many counts were recorded for this clonotype. CDR3 residues: CASSEKKPGLAGTYEQYF. CDR3 DNA sequence: TGTGCCAGCAGTGAAAAGAAACCGGGACTAGCGGGGACCTACGAGCAGTACTTC. The chain is built from TRBV6-1 and TRBJ2-7, with 13 nucleotides matching TRBD2. V lost 2 bases and J lost 2; bases outside the gene matches: 9. The V gene's germline CDR1 is MNHNS and CDR2 SASEGT. The CDR3 consists of 18 residues.

The chain joins TRBV14 to TRBJ1-1, with D unresolved. Trimming took off 1 base at V and 6 bases at J, with 6 bases between the two ends. The germline V gene has CDR1 SGHDN and CDR2 FVKESK. CDR3 length equals 12 residues. CDR3 residues: CASSQVFSEAFF. The CDR3, as DNA: TGTGCCAGCAGCCAAGTGTTCTCTGAAGCTTTCTTT. The complete variable domain, with remaining parts taken from reference TRBV14 and TRBJ1-1, reads EAGVTQFPSHSVIEKGQTVTLRCDPISGHDNLYWYRRVMGKEIKFLLHFVKESKQDESGMPNNRFLAERTGGTYSTLKVQPAELEDSGVYFCASSQVFSEAFFGQGTRLTVV.

This clonotype was observed many times. The rearrangement uses TRBV2 and TRBJ2-7; a possible D gene is TRBD2 (6 bases). The V end lost 3 bases, the J end lost 6 bases, and 12 bases lay between the germline ends. Germline V gene data show CDR1 as SNHLY and CDR2 as FYNNEI. This CDR3 region has 13 residues. Here the CDR3 DNA reads TGTGCCAGCAGTGAGCAGATGCGGGGCGAGCAGTACTTC. This sequence encodes CASSEQMRGEQYF.